This TCR beta chain was recovered during a study of T-cell memory formation after mild COVID-19. TCRdb re-called the 5' RACE reads with MiXCR, one entry per CDR3 protein. The sample includes fewer than 450,000 distinct CDR3 sequences, around 21% of them seen just once. Between the trimmed V and J ends, which lost 5 bases and 4 bases, there was a span of 12 bases. This CDR3 is 14 amino acids long. Germline V gene sequence: CDR1 SEHNR, CDR2 FQNEAQ (reference sequence). The specimen was PBMCs or a T cell subset sorted from them (not recorded which). The sequence derives from an adult woman who had mild COVID-19 (a few samples of this study predate the infection). Cell type and time point are not known. The chain links TRBV7-9 to TRBJ2-1, with a tentative D call TRBD2 (6 bases). The CDR3 nucleotides read TGTGCCAGCAGCATACCCGGGGGTTACAATGAGCAGTTCTTC. This encodes CASSIPGGYNEQFF.